This T cell receptor (beta chain) was sequenced in a study of blood T cell repertoires in COVID-19. Residents of approximately 25 US areas, aged roughly 18 to 89 years, made up the participants. Repertoires were generated with immunoSEQ multiplex PCR, while TCRdb's copy carries only in-frame clones and drops some. The top ten clones hold 9.5% to 11% of a sample with around 150,000 clones, more than 65% of them seen once. The CDR3 extends over 16 amino acids. V was pared by 5 bases and J by 2 bases, with 9 bases of the junction left unmatched. The germline V gene has CDR1 SGHTA and CDR2 FQGTGA. The chain links TRBV7-3 to TRBJ2-3; 8 nucleotides match TRBD2. Material for sequencing was PBMCs or T cells enriched from blood (not recorded which). This clonotype was sampled from a man aged 50 or older who had recovered from COVID-19. This CDR3 is CASSDGTREYTDTQYF. CDR3 DNA: TGTGCCAGCAGCGACGGGACTAGGGAATACACAGATACGCAGTATTTT.